This T cell receptor (beta chain) originates from a study of T-cell reconstitution after alpha-beta-depleted transplantation in children. The study's findings and limits: Surviving recipient cells, namely T cells and thymic progenitors, were the source of high day-60 TCRbeta diversity in some patients.

As it was prepared, the TCRbeta library received unique molecular identifiers. From the PCR reads, TCRdb called clonotypes with MiXCR, one entry per CDR3 protein. The data contain approximately 500,000 distinct CDR3 sequences, roughly a quarter of them singletons. V dropped 7 bases and J dropped 9 bases, with 12 bases sitting between them. The CDR3 has 10 residues. Germline V gene data show CDR1 as SQVTM and CDR2 as ANQGSEA. This clonotype was counted a few times. Its matching antigen is unknown. This TCR was recovered from a boy under two years old with Wiskott-Aldrich syndrome, due to receive a stem cell transplant. The J gene is TRBJ1-1, the V gene TRBV29-1; tentatively, D is TRBD1 (5 bases). Sequenced material: PBMCs, taken before TCRalphabeta/CD19-depleted stem cell transplant. The CDR3 is CSASGTKAFF. The CDR3 coding sequence is TGCAGCGCGAGCGGGACTAAAGCTTTCTTT.